A selection of T cell receptor beta chains follows, all from one sample in a study of read filtering for tumor transcriptome and immune sequencing. MiXCR, applied by TCRdb to the reads, yields one record per CDR3 protein. The sample includes approximately 62,000 distinct CDR3 sequences, approximately 18% of them seen just once. Sample: a population of CD138-negative cells sorted from bone marrow. These receptors were collected from a donor aged 40 or over with multiple myeloma. Each CDR3 is given with its conserved first and last residue. A D gene is named only where the DNA matches it firmly. Size is omitted from some rows. Given values are once, few, many or a class for expanded clones.

J: TRBJ2-4
size: .
V: TRBV29-1
D: .
DNA: TGCAGCGTTGAAGAGCCCCCCGCCGGGTCCAAAAACATTCAGTACTTC
CDR3: CSVEEPPAGSKNIQYF

J: TRBJ2-2
size: .
V: TRBV6-6
D: .
DNA: TGTGCCAGCAGTGATGGACGGACCGGGGAGCTGTTTTTT
CDR3: CASSDGRTGELFF

J: TRBJ2-1
size: many
V: TRBV5-1
D: TRBD2
DNA: TGCGCCAGCAGCGCAGGGACTAGCGGGAAGGTGCAGTTCTTC
CDR3: CASSAGTSGKVQFF

J: TRBJ2-1
size: large
V: TRBV28
D: TRBD1
DNA: TGTGCCAGCAGTTCAAGGTTGGACAGGAGACCCAATGAGCAGTTCTTC
CDR3: CASSSRLDRRPNEQFF

J: TRBJ2-2
size: .
V: TRBV7-9
D: .
DNA: TGTGCCAGCAGAGGCGGGACGGTCACCGGGGAGCTGTTTTTT
CDR3: CASRGGTVTGELFF

J: TRBJ2-4
size: many
V: TRBV13
D: .
DNA: TGTGCCAGCAGCTCCCACCTCCAGCGGGACAGAATAGCCAAAAACATTCAGTACTTC
CDR3: CASSSHLQRDRIAKNIQYF

J: TRBJ2-3
size: many
V: TRBV6-5
D: TRBD2
DNA: TGTGCCAGCAGTCATCGGACTAGCGGGAGGACGACAGATACGCAGTATTTT
CDR3: CASSHRTSGRTTDTQYF

J: TRBJ2-1
size: many
V: TRBV7-3
D: .
DNA: TGTGCCAGCAGCTTAACCTGGGGGGGCGTGGGGTACAATGAGCAGTTCTTC
CDR3: CASSLTWGGVGYNEQFF

J: TRBJ2-2
size: few
V: TRBV4-2
D: .
DNA: TGTGCCAGCACCGATACCGGGGAGCTGTTTTTT
CDR3: CASTDTGELFF

J: TRBJ2-7
size: many
V: TRBV6-1
D: .
DNA: TGTGCCAGCAGTGCCGGGACCAGGGGAGACGAGCAGTACTTC
CDR3: CASSAGTRGDEQYF

J: TRBJ2-3
size: many
V: TRBV7-2
D: .
DNA: TGTGCCAGCAGCCGCAATTTGAACACAGATACGCAGTATTTT
CDR3: CASSRNLNTDTQYF

J: TRBJ1-2
size: many
V: TRBV5-4
D: TRBD1
DNA: TGTGCCAGCCGCCCCCCTGGGACAGGGAGAGGCTATGGCTACACCTTC
CDR3: CASRPPGTGRGYGYTF

J: TRBJ1-1
size: many
V: TRBV7-8
D: .
DNA: TGTGCCAGCAGCTTAGCAGGGGGGAACACTGAAGCTTTCTTT
CDR3: CASSLAGGNTEAFF

J: TRBJ2-5
size: many
V: TRBV7-2
D: .
DNA: TGTGCCAGCAGCCCTCGCGAACTAAGGAAAGAGACCCAGTACTTC
CDR3: CASSPRELRKETQYF

J: TRBJ2-3
size: .
V: TRBV23-1
D: .
DNA: TGCGCCAGCAGTCCGACAGTCACAGATACGCAGTATTTT
CDR3: CASSPTVTDTQYF

J: TRBJ2-2
size: many
V: TRBV12-3/TRBV12-4
D: .
DNA: TGTGCCAGCAGCTCCAGGGAGGATTATGCCGGGGAGCTGTTTTTT
CDR3: CASSSREDYAGELFF

J: TRBJ2-1
size: .
V: TRBV6-2/TRBV6-3
D: TRBD2
DNA: TGCGCCAGCTGTTGGAGCGGGGCTACCTACAATGAGCAGTTCTTC
CDR3: CASCWSGATYNEQFF

J: TRBJ1-6
size: few
V: TRBV11-1
D: .
DNA: TGTGCCAGCAGCCCCTACAGGGCCGGTTCACCCCTCCACTTT
CDR3: CASSPYRAGSPLHF

J: TRBJ2-3
size: many
V: TRBV20-1
D: .
DNA: TGCAGTGCTGTAGGTTCAGCAGATACGCAGTATTTT
CDR3: CSAVGSADTQYF

J: TRBJ2-1
size: many
V: TRBV20-1
D: TRBD2
DNA: TGCAGTGCTTTTACTAGCGGGGGTGGAGATGAGCAGTTCTTC
CDR3: CSAFTSGGGDEQFF

J: TRBJ1-5
size: many
V: TRBV3-1
D: .
DNA: TGTGCCAGCTCCGCCGGGAATAGCAATCAGCCCCAGCATTTT
CDR3: CASSAGNSNQPQHF

J: TRBJ2-1
size: many
V: TRBV20-1
D: .
DNA: TGCAGTGCTAGATCGCAGCGCGGGGCCTCCTACAATGAGCAGTTCTTC
CDR3: CSARSQRGASYNEQFF

J: TRBJ2-3
size: many
V: TRBV20-1
D: TRBD2
DNA: TGCAGTGCTAGAGCCCGACTAGCGGCCACAGATACGCAGTATTTT
CDR3: CSARARLAATDTQYF

J: TRBJ2-2
size: many
V: TRBV11-2
D: .
DNA: TGTGCCAGCAGCTTGCGGGGGCACACCGGGGAGCTGTTTTTT
CDR3: CASSLRGHTGELFF

J: TRBJ2-5
size: .
V: TRBV5-1
D: .
DNA: TGCGCCAGCAGCTTGTTCAATCCACTAGGAGAGACCCAGTACTTC
CDR3: CASSLFNPLGETQYF

J: TRBJ2-5
size: many
V: TRBV2
D: TRBD2
DNA: TGTGCCAGCAGTGCCCAGACTAGCGGGGTTGAGACCCAGTACTTC
CDR3: CASSAQTSGVETQYF

J: TRBJ2-7
size: many
V: TRBV6-2/TRBV6-3
D: TRBD2
DNA: TGTGCCAGCAGTCCGGCGGGGAGGGGTAAAGAGCAGTACTTC
CDR3: CASSPAGRGKEQYF

J: TRBJ1-5
size: many
V: TRBV6-5
D: .
DNA: TGTGCCAGCAGCTCGACGGGCGGGGGGAATCAGCCCCAGCATTTT
CDR3: CASSSTGGGNQPQHF

J: TRBJ2-6
size: many
V: TRBV20-1
D: .
DNA: TGCAGTGCTAGAGAGTTAGGGGGGCGGGCTGGGGCCAACGTCCTGACTTTC
CDR3: CSARELGGRAGANVLTF

J: TRBJ1-6
size: many
V: TRBV3-1
D: .
DNA: TGTGCCAGCAGCCAAGATCCCCCTCGACTCCAACTGGGTTCACCCCTCCACTTT
CDR3: CASSQDPPRLQLGSPLHF

J: TRBJ1-1
size: medium-sized
V: TRBV2
D: .
DNA: TGTGCCAGCAGTCAACGGGGCCTCGCAGGCCCTGAAGCTTTCTTT
CDR3: CASSQRGLAGPEAFF

J: TRBJ2-6
size: many
V: TRBV28
D: .
DNA: TGTGCCAGCAAGGGCCCTGGGGCCAACGTCCTGACTTTC
CDR3: CASKGPGANVLTF

J: TRBJ2-4
size: .
V: TRBV6-5
D: .
DNA: TGTGCCAGCAGGCCAACGGCAGTAGCCAAAAACATTCAGTACTTC
CDR3: CASRPTAVAKNIQYF

J: TRBJ2-3
size: .
V: TRBV28
D: TRBD2
DNA: TGTGCCAGCACTAAGACTAGCGGGGGGTGGTATACGCAGTATTTT
CDR3: CASTKTSGGWYTQYF

J: TRBJ2-3
size: many
V: TRBV6-6
D: TRBD1
DNA: TGTGCCAGCAGACCACAGGGGGCCTACAAGGCAGATACGCAGTATTTT
CDR3: CASRPQGAYKADTQYF

J: TRBJ2-5
size: many
V: TRBV29-1
D: .
DNA: TGCAGCGTTGACGGGTCGGGAGAGACCCAGTACTTC
CDR3: CSVDGSGETQYF

J: TRBJ2-1
size: many
V: TRBV11-2
D: TRBD1
DNA: TGTGCCAGCAGCCCGCACCCTTCAGGGGGCAATGAGCAGTTCTTC
CDR3: CASSPHPSGGNEQFF

J: TRBJ1-2
size: .
V: TRBV19
D: .
DNA: TGTGCCAGTAGTATGTTCGCCCGTCGTCACTATGGCTACGCCTTC
CDR3: CASSMFARRHYGYAF

J: TRBJ2-1
size: many
V: TRBV6-5
D: .
DNA: TGTGCCAGCAGAGGAATTTTATACAATGAGCAGTTCTTC
CDR3: CASRGILYNEQFF

J: TRBJ2-1
size: few
V: TRBV20-1
D: TRBD2
DNA: TGCAGTGCGCAACCGGGACTAGCGACTGATGAGCAGTTCTTC
CDR3: CSAQPGLATDEQFF

J: TRBJ1-1
size: many
V: TRBV5-6
D: .
DNA: TGTGCCAGCAGCTTGTTAGGGCCTAACACTGAAGCTTTCTTT
CDR3: CASSLLGPNTEAFF

J: TRBJ2-5
size: .
V: TRBV3-1
D: .
DNA: TGTGCCAGCAGCCATACCGACGGGCAAGAGACCCAGTACTTC
CDR3: CASSHTDGQETQYF

J: TRBJ2-2
size: many
V: TRBV11-2
D: .
DNA: TGTGCCAGCACCCAGGACTACAACACCGGGGAGCTGTTTTTT
CDR3: CASTQDYNTGELFF

J: TRBJ2-3
size: many
V: TRBV2
D: TRBD2
DNA: TGTGCCAGCAGGCCGGGGGGGACAGATACGCAGTATTTT
CDR3: CASRPGGTDTQYF

J: TRBJ2-1
size: medium-sized
V: TRBV7-9
D: .
DNA: TGTGCCAGCAGCTTAGCGGGGGGATACAATGAGCAGTTCTTC
CDR3: CASSLAGGYNEQFF

J: TRBJ2-5
size: many
V: TRBV12-3/TRBV12-4
D: TRBD1
DNA: TGTGCCAGCAAGGGGGCTAACTTAGAGACCCAGTACTTC
CDR3: CASKGANLETQYF

J: TRBJ1-5
size: many
V: TRBV6-2/TRBV6-3
D: TRBD1
DNA: TGTGCCAGCAGCCCGAGGGACAGGGGTTATAGCAATCAGCCCCAGCATTTT
CDR3: CASSPRDRGYSNQPQHF

J: TRBJ2-1
size: many
V: TRBV9
D: .
DNA: TGTGCCAGCAGCGTAGGGGGCACGGCGAATGAGCAGTTCTTC
CDR3: CASSVGGTANEQFF

J: TRBJ1-1
size: many
V: TRBV14
D: TRBD1
DNA: TGTGCCAGCAGCTACCGTCTCAGGGACAGGGGAAAAGGGCGCACTGAAGCTTTCTTT
CDR3: CASSYRLRDRGKGRTEAFF

J: TRBJ1-4
size: many
V: TRBV4-1
D: .
DNA: TGCGCCAGCAGCCTTAGGGGTAATAATGAAAAACTGTTTTTT
CDR3: CASSLRGNNEKLFF

J: TRBJ2-6
size: many
V: TRBV7-2
D: .
DNA: TGTGCCAGCAGCTTAGTGGGCGGAACCTCAGGGGCCAACGTCCTGACTTTC
CDR3: CASSLVGGTSGANVLTF

J: TRBJ1-1
size: many
V: TRBV7-9
D: .
DNA: TGTGCCAGCAAATTGAACACTGAAGCTTTCTTT
CDR3: CASKLNTEAFF

J: TRBJ2-1
size: many
V: TRBV7-9
D: .
DNA: TGTGCCAGCAGCTTAGGGGATGAGCAGTTCTTC
CDR3: CASSLGDEQFF

J: TRBJ2-7
size: many
V: TRBV29-1
D: TRBD2
DNA: TGCAGCGTTCGGGATAGCGGGAGGGCCGGCGCCTACGAGCAGTACTTC
CDR3: CSVRDSGRAGAYEQYF

J: TRBJ2-7
size: many
V: TRBV28
D: .
DNA: TGTGCCAGCAGTTTCCCCGTTGGGGAGACGCACGAGCAGTACTTC
CDR3: CASSFPVGETHEQYF

J: TRBJ1-2
size: many
V: TRBV7-8
D: TRBD1
DNA: TGTGCCAGCAGCACCCGACTCCGGGACAGGGGGCGTATTGACTATGGCTACACCTTC
CDR3: CASSTRLRDRGRIDYGYTF

J: TRBJ2-3
size: .
V: TRBV3-1
D: TRBD1
DNA: TGTGCCAGCAGCCAAGGAGGGGGAACCGGGACAGGGTCCCATTTT
CDR3: CASSQGGGTGTGSHF

J: TRBJ2-1
size: many
V: TRBV20-1
D: .
DNA: TGCAGTGCTAGAGATGTAGATCCAAGCTCCTACAATGAGCAGTTCTTC
CDR3: CSARDVDPSSYNEQFF